These 25 T cell receptor beta chains share one sample of origin, sequenced in a study of shared clonotypes between healthy human individuals (dated by TCRdb to about 2020). The library was prepared using the immunoSEQ multiplex PCR assay. TCRdb provides this immuneACCESS table in a form limited to in-frame rearrangements. Some clones are lacking; in checked studies, under half of them reflect an unresolved V gene, and why the rest are absent is not known. The table for this sample lists 550,000 to 700,000 clones; 55% to 85% of them were counted only once. 1.5% to 2% of the sample comes from the top ten. The sequenced material came from memory CD4+ T cells sorted from blood. This specimen's cell subset or site label, per the study, means: CD45RA-negative fraction. The receptor set was obtained from a woman aged 25 to 39 in good health.

The V gene is TRBV6-6, the J gene TRBJ1-1, with D unresolved. Germline CDR1 MNHNY, CDR2 SVGAGI (reference sequence). This CDR3 has 14 residues. Between the trimmed V and J ends, which lost 2 bases and 1 base, there was a span of 8 bases. CDR3 amino acids: CASSYPGGNTEAFF. In DNA, the CDR3 is TGTGCCAGCAGTTACCCCGGCGGGAACACTGAAGCTTTCTTT.

The chain uses TRBV19 and TRBJ1-4; 8 bases map to TRBD1. Per the germline V gene, CDR1 is LNHDA and CDR2 is SQIVND (reference sequence). The length of the CDR3 is 15 residues. J gave up 2 bases and V 5 bases, and 4 bases lay outside the gene matches. Written as DNA, the CDR3 is TGTGCCAGTAGTTCCTGGGACAGGACTAATGAAAAACTGTTTTTT. Its translation: CASSSWDRTNEKLFF.

Concerning this clone itself: Just one base apart from a much larger clone, this may be a read error. This rearrangement joins TRBV2 to TRBJ2-7, with D perhaps matching TRBD1 (6 bases). Germline CDR1 is SNHLY and CDR2 is FYNNEI. Trimming cost V 5 bases and J 0 bases, with 11 bases left between them. The CDR3 has 14 residues. The CDR3 DNA sequence: TGTGCCAGCAGTCCTAACAGGGACTCCTACGAGCAGTACTTC. Its protein is CASSPNRDSYEQYF.

This chain links TRBV5-4 with TRBJ2-1, with D unclear. Germline V gene sequence: CDR1 SGHNT, CDR2 YYREEE (reference sequence). The CDR3 is 16 residues long. The V gene lost 5 bases and the J gene lost 10 bases, with 25 bases spanning the gap. CDR3 protein: CASRGQSSSKLGEQFF. In nucleotides, the CDR3 is TGTGCCAGCAGAGGCCAAAGTTCCTCCAAGTTGGGGGAGCAGTTCTTC.

This chain uses TRBV28 with TRBJ2-3; a possible D gene is TRBD2 (5 bases). This CDR3 has 16 amino acids. V lost 6 bases and J 7 bases, leaving 23 bases between the germline ends. Germline-derived CDR1 and CDR2 are MDHEN and SYDVKM. Here the CDR3 reads CASSPHFRLASYTQYF. The CDR3 DNA sequence: TGTGCCAGCAGCCCCCATTTTCGGTTAGCGTCATATACGCAGTATTTT.

The CDR3 sequence is CASSLPEGSNQPQHF. The CDR3 DNA follows: TGTGCCAGCAGTTTACCGGAGGGGTCCAATCAGCCCCAGCATTTT. The chain combines TRBV28 with TRBJ1-5, with D possibly TRBD1 on 5 matching bases. The CDR3 sequence is 15 residues long. V was pared by 2 bases and J by 3 bases, with 11 bases between. Germline V gene lookup returns CDR1 MDHEN and CDR2 SYDVKM.

The rearrangement joins TRBV28 to TRBJ2-7; 10 positions match TRBD1. This CDR3 region has 13 residues. Germline V lookup: CDR1 MDHEN, CDR2 SYDVKM. V lost 8 bases and J lost 3; bases outside the gene matches: 4. The CDR3 region is CASLDRGNYEQYF. The CDR3 nucleotides are TGTGCCAGCTTGGACAGGGGGAACTACGAGCAGTACTTC.

This chain joins TRBV5-1 and TRBJ2-1; 13 bases align to TRBD2. The germline CDR1 and CDR2 sequences are SGHRS and YFSETQ. The CDR3 length is 14 residues. With 9 bases clipped from V and 4 bases from J, the junction kept 4 bases outside the gene matches. The DNA of the CDR3 is TGCGCCACTCGACTAGCGGGAGGTTACAATGAGCAGTTCTTC. Its translation is CATRLAGGYNEQFF.

This rearrangement joins TRBV5-1 to TRBJ1-2; D not certain. This CDR3 spans 12 amino acids. CDR1 and CDR2 (germline): SGHRS, YFSETQ. V lost 1 base to trimming and J lost 6 bases, with 7 bases between them. The CDR3 loop is CASSLFRDGYTF. The CDR3 bases are TGCGCCAGCAGCTTGTTCAGAGATGGCTACACCTTC.

J is TRBJ1-1 and V is TRBV19, with 7 nucleotides matching TRBD1. J was trimmed by 1 base and V by 6 bases; bases with no gene match: 11. From germline, CDR1 is LNHDA and CDR2 SQIVND (reference sequence). The CDR3 is 16 amino acids. DNA of the CDR3: TGTGCCAGTAGGATGGGTCGACAGGGACGGAACACTGAAGCTTTCTTT. This encodes CASRMGRQGRNTEAFF.

The chain couples TRBV19 to TRBJ2-5; TRBD2 matches at 7 bases. The CDR3 loop spans 17 amino acids. V was clipped by 5 bases and J by 1 base; unmatched bases: 13. The germline gives CDR1 LNHDA, CDR2 SQIVND (reference sequence). For the CDR3, the DNA is TGTGCCAGTAGTCAGCGACTGGTAGCGGGCCTCCAAGAGACCCAGTACTTC. Translated: CASSQRLVAGLQETQYF.

The rearrangement uses TRBV7-9 and TRBJ2-5, with 7 positions matching TRBD2. The trim removed 3 bases at V and 5 bases at J, leaving 9 bases unmatched. CDR1 SEHNR and CDR2 FQNEAQ come from the germline V gene (reference sequence). This CDR3 spans 15 amino acids. The CDR3 DNA reads TGTGCCAGCAGCTTCACTGGGGAGGGGATCGAGACCCAGTACTTC. Its translation: CASSFTGEGIETQYF.

The chain carries TRBV28 and TRBJ2-5; 7 nucleotides align to TRBD1. The CDR3 runs to 14 residues. CDR1 and CDR2 (germline): MDHEN, SYDVKM. The junction had 12 bases not matched to a gene; V was cut back by 4 bases and J by 10 bases. DNA for the CDR3: TGTGCCAGCAGTTCCCGCTACAGGGGTTCGGACCAGTACTTC. Protein sequence: CASSSRYRGSDQYF. The full variable domain, with the rest looked up from reference TRBV28 and TRBJ2-5, is DVKVTQSSRYLVKRTGEKVFLECVQDMDHENMFWYRQDPGLGLRLIYFSYDVKMKEKGDIPEGYSVSREKKERFSLILESASTNQTSMYLCASSSRYRGSDQYFGPGTRLLVL.

The chain is built from TRBV25-1 and TRBJ2-5, with D uncertain. CDR1 and CDR2 from the germline V gene are MGHDK and SYGVNS. The length of the CDR3 is 17 residues. Trimming stripped 4 bases from V and 2 bases from J, with 20 bases between. The CDR3 DNA follows: TGTGCCAGCAGTGGGCTGGGGATGAGAGCCAAACAAGAGACCCAGTACTTC. It is translated as CASSGLGMRAKQETQYF.

This chain joins TRBV19 and TRBJ1-4, with D uncertain. Germline CDR1 reads LNHDA; CDR2 reads SQIVND (reference sequence). The germline V and J ends were trimmed by 2 bases and 0 bases, with 7 bases remaining between them. The CDR3 contains 15 residues. CDR3 region: CASSINSATNEKLFF. The CDR3 DNA sequence: TGTGCCAGTAGTATAAACAGTGCAACTAATGAAAAACTGTTTTTT. Filled out from reference TRBV19 and TRBJ1-4, the complete variable domain reads DGGITQSPKYLFRKEGQNVTLSCEQNLNHDAMYWYRQDPGQGLRLIYYSQIVNDFQKGDIAEGYSVSREKKESFPLTVTSAQKNPTAFYLCASSINSATNEKLFFGSGTQLSVL.

This clone was detected once. This sequence joins TRBV7-9 and TRBJ1-2; D possibly corresponds to TRBD1 (5 bases). Per germline, CDR1 SEHNR and CDR2 FQNEAQ (reference sequence). V was cut by 4 bases and J by 8 bases, with 8 bases left in between. The CDR3 runs to 11 residues. CDR3 coding DNA: TGTGCCAGCAGCTGGGGCGGGGGCTACACCTTC. This codes for CASSWGGGYTF. Using reference TRBV7-9 and TRBJ1-2 for the parts outside the CDR3, the full variable domain is DTGVSQNPRHKITKRGQNVTFRCDPISEHNRLYWYRQTLGQGPEFLTYFQNEAQLEKSRLLSDRFSAERPKGSFSTLEIQRTEQGDSAMYLCASSWGGGYTFGSGTRLTVV.

This clone was observed at least ten times. The chain couples TRBV2 to TRBJ1-5, with TRBD1 identical over 7 bases. The V segment lost 6 bases and the J segment 7 bases; nucleotides outside the gene matches: 9. Germline CDR1 and CDR2: SNHLY and FYNNEI. The CDR3 covers 14 residues. The CDR3 nucleotides are TGTGCCAGCAGAATAACGGGACAGCGGCAGCCCCAGCATTTT. It specifies CASRITGQRQPQHF. The variable domain in full, completed from reference TRBV2 and TRBJ1-5, reads EPEVTQTPSHQVTQMGQEVILRCVPISNHLYFYWYRQILGQKVEFLVSFYNNEISEKSEIFDDQFSVERPDGSNFTLKIRSTKLEDSAMYFCASRITGQRQPQHFGDGTRLSIL.

This chain links TRBV5-1 with TRBJ2-1, with no clear D. The CDR3 consists of 12 residues. V was pared by 1 base and J by 7 bases, with 6 bases between. CDR1 and CDR2 (germline): SGHRS, YFSETQ. DNA for the CDR3: TGCGCCAGCAGCTTGTTGGGGAATGAGCAGTTCTTC. Protein product: CASSLLGNEQFF. Full variable domain (outside the CDR3, taken from reference TRBV5-1 and TRBJ2-1): KAGVTQTPRYLIKTRGQQVTLSCSPISGHRSVSWYQQTPGQGLQFLFEYFSETQRNKGNFPGRFSGRQFSNSRSEMNVSTLELGDSALYLCASSLLGNEQFFGPGTRLTVL.

The chain recombines TRBV6-1 with TRBJ2-1; TRBD2 matches 11 bases. The V segment lost 2 bases and the J segment 7 bases; nucleotides outside the gene matches: 4. This CDR3 is 15 amino acids long. CDR1 is MNHNS, CDR2 SASEGT, per germline. In nucleotides, the CDR3 is TGTGCCAGCAGTGAAAGGGCTAGCGGGAGGAATGAGCAGTTCTTC. Translation gives CASSERASGRNEQFF.

The rearrangement joins TRBV6-6 to TRBJ1-1; perhaps TRBD1 as D (6 bases). V lost 4 bases and J lost 6, with 12 bases in between. This CDR3 spans 13 amino acids. Germline CDR1 MNHNY, CDR2 SVGAGI (reference sequence). The CDR3 loop is CASSSNRVAEAFF. For the CDR3, the DNA is TGTGCCAGCAGTTCCAACAGGGTCGCTGAAGCTTTCTTT.

This rearrangement joins TRBV27 to TRBJ1-3; D not resolved. CDR3 length equals 13 residues. Deletions cut 4 bases from V and 4 bases from J, with 8 bases between. Germline CDR1 and CDR2: MNHEY and SMNVEV (reference sequence). This chain's CDR3 is CASSYDPGNTIYF. The CDR3 nucleotides read TGTGCCAGCAGTTATGACCCCGGAAACACCATATATTTT.

This clone was seen more than once but under ten times. V gene TRBV9 combines with J gene TRBJ2-1; 8 bases align to TRBD2. CDR3 size: 15 residues. Germline V lookup: CDR1 SGDLS, CDR2 YYNGEE. After removal of 4 bases from V and 6 bases from J, the junction contained 9 bases not matched to a gene. The CDR3 loop reads CASSPRTSNFNEQFF. CDR3 DNA sequence: TGTGCCAGCAGCCCTCGGACTAGCAATTTCAATGAGCAGTTCTTC.

The V and J genes are TRBV27 and TRBJ2-5, with D possibly TRBD2 on 5 matching bases. Between the trimmed V and J ends, which lost 0 bases and 7 bases, there was a span of 18 bases. This CDR3 is built from 16 residues. In germline, CDR1 is MNHEY, CDR2 SMNVEV (reference sequence). This CDR3 is CASSLSLRTHRGTQYF. The CDR3 DNA reads TGTGCCAGCAGTTTATCTCTCCGGACTCACCGGGGGACCCAGTACTTC.

This clone appeared a few times. J is TRBJ2-1 and V is TRBV19, with 9 nucleotides matching TRBD2. Germline values: CDR1 LNHDA, CDR2 SQIVND (reference sequence). The CDR3 runs to 17 residues. J gave up 6 bases and V 3 bases, and 12 bases lay outside the gene matches. CDR3 nucleotides: TGTGCCAGTAGTATCCCAGGGGGTAGCGGGAGATCCAATGAGCAGTTCTTC. It translates to CASSIPGGSGRSNEQFF.

The chain is built from TRBV10-2 and TRBJ2-1, with D possibly matching TRBD2 (6 bases). Germline CDR1 WSHSY, CDR2 SAAADI. Trimming pared 8 bases from V and 6 bases from J, leaving 14 bases between. The CDR3 runs to 13 residues. Written as DNA, the CDR3 is TGCGCCAGCGGGACTCACGGCACCAATGAGCAGTTCTTC. It yields the protein CASGTHGTNEQFF.